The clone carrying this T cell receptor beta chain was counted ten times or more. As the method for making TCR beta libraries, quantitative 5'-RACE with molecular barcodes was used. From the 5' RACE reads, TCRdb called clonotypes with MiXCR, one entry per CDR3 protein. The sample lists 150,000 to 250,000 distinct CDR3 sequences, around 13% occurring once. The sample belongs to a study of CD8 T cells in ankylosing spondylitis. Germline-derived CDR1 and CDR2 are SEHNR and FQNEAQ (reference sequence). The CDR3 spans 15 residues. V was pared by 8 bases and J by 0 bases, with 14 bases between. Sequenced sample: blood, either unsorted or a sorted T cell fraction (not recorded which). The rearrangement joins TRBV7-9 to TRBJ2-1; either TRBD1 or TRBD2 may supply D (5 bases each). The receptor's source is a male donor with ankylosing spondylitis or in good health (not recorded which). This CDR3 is CASGRQRSSYNEQFF. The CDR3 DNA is TGTGCCAGCGGTCGACAGCGGAGCTCCTACAATGAGCAGTTCTTC.